Included here is one T cell receptor beta chain sequence, with context. No count is recorded, yet this clonotype rates as medium-sized (0.01 to 0.1%) from its frequency. The specificity of this receptor is unknown. The source of the sample is a study of human CD8 memory T cell subsets (dated by TCRdb to about 2020). Regarding the complete study: The clonal relationships among stem-like (TSTEM), progenitor exhausted-like (TPEX) and effector memory CD8+ T cell subsets were assessed by comparing the TCRbeta repertoires of these subsets. Six donors each provided TSTEM, TPEX and effector memory subsets, and TCRbeta repertoires were obtained from all six.

Sequencing used a NextSeq 550. A Human TCR Profiling Kit was used to prepare UMI-labeled 5' RACE TCRbeta libraries. The same number of PCR cycles was used to prepare all TCRbeta libraries in parallel. The study's processing was this. Between roughly 2,800 and 18,000 functional CDR3beta clonotypes were contained in each TCRbeta library. UMI extraction and consensus assembly used MIGEC 1.2.9, requiring at least three reads per UMI. MiXCR 3.0.3 was used to extract in-frame CDR3beta repertoires. After each sample was downsampled to 42,000 randomly selected UMIs, diversity metrics were computed in VDJtools 1.2.1. For the top 3,000 clones of each sample pair, the repertoire overlap metrics D, R and F2 were calculated in VDJtools. Following reprocessing of the reads by TCRdb, the data hold one row per CDR3 protein sequence and no DNA is available. In this record, the V and J calls reflect TCRdb's handling and not the investigators' own analysis. The sample table records more than 6,000 distinct CDR3 sequences. Roughly a fifth of the sample is held by the ten biggest clonotypes.

CCR7+ PD-1- TIGIT- cells were classified as stem-like memory CD8+ T cells (TSTEM). Density gradient separation was used to isolate peripheral blood mononuclear cells from healthy donor buffy coats. In the study, negative magnetic separation with EasySep or MojoSort CD8+ T cell isolation kits was used to enrich total CD8+ T cells. An RNeasy Mini Kit was used to extract total RNA from duplicate vials of around 140,000 sorted CD8+ T cells per subset. The PBMCs were used fresh or after being cryopreserved in fetal bovine serum with 10% DMSO. Fluorescence-activated cell sorting on a FACSAria III was used to sort the CD8+ T cell subsets to purity. CDR1 and CDR2 (SEHNR, FQNEAQ) derive from the germline V gene (reference sequence). The CDR3 numbers 14 residues from cysteine through phenylalanine. No nucleotide data were recorded. General study outcomes and caveats: Based on Chao1 estimates, TSTEM subsets appeared to have greater repertoire diversity than TPEX subsets, which may reflect a broader range of specificities. Although both stem-like subsets shared clonotypes with effector memory cells, the overlap between TSTEM and TPEX repertoires was minimal, suggesting distinct antigen spectra for the TSTEM and TPEX subsets. Similarly high normalized Shannon-Wiener diversity was shown by TSTEM and TPEX subsets, whereas comparatively lower diversity was seen in effector memory subsets. Only TCRbeta chains were sequenced, and repertoire comparisons were based on 5 to 7 donors, with testing performed by paired t-tests and Bonferroni correction.

The sample comprised CD8+ stem-like memory T cells (TSCM and TCM) sorted from PBMCs. Reading the label with the study, this specimen's cell subset or site is: stem-like memory CD8 T cells (TSTEM), CCR7+ PD-1- TIGIT-. The chain is assembled from TRBV7-9 and TRBJ2-7. The source of this sequence is a human donor in good health. For the CDR3, the sequence is CASSFPGYSYEQYF.